This T cell receptor beta chain was recorded in a study of shared clonotypes between healthy human individuals. Study details: For every donor, three CD4 naive, three CD4 memory, two CD8 naive and one CD8 memory plates were used. Study-level findings and limits: Of the naive CD4 clonotypes, about 5.4% were shared across a handful of donors. Larger richness was generally estimated for naive than memory subsets.

This clone was detected once. Antigen: not known. CDR3 size: 19 residues. Germline V lookup: CDR1 LNHDA, CDR2 SQIVND (reference sequence). Unmatched junction bases numbered 11, after V lost 6 bases and J lost 3 bases. Some clones are missing from TCRdb's copy, which holds only in-frame ones; the method was immunoSEQ multiplex PCR. This table holds approximately 2,000,000 clones, roughly 90% found once. The sample consisted of naive CD4+ T cells from PBMCs. Subset in this sample: CD45RA+ positively selected. This chain links TRBV19 with TRBJ2-1; 16 nucleotides match TRBD2. This clonotype was obtained from a man aged 18 to 30 in good health. Some clones in this sample may be carry-over from other donors' samples. The CDR3 nucleotides are TGTGCCAGTAGGATTGTCCCGGGACTAGCGGGAGGGGGCTACAATGAGCAGTTCTTC. Translating gives CASRIVPGLAGGGYNEQFF.